The 9 T cell receptor beta chains reported below all come from one sample, sequenced in a study of cytomegalovirus exposure and HLA in healthy donors. Amplification used 60 Vbeta primers and 13 Jbeta primers. Here immunoSEQ multiplex PCR was the method, and the copy in TCRdb shows in-frame clones only, minus some. The table has 150,000 to 200,000 clones, more than 60% seen once. Material for sequencing was PBMCs. The receptors originated from a male donor in good health and CMV-seronegative.

The J gene is TRBJ2-7, the V gene TRBV28; D ambiguous. Germline lookup yields CDR1 MDHEN and CDR2 SYDVKM. Trimming removed 5 bases at V and 3 bases at J, with 8 bases between. The CDR3 totals 12 residues. The DNA of the CDR3 is TGTGCCAGCAGTACTACGATCTACGAGCAGTACTTC. Translating it yields CASSTTIYEQYF.

This chain uses TRBV20-1 with TRBJ2-1, with unresolved D. The germline V and J ends were trimmed by 2 bases and 9 bases, with 8 bases remaining between them. Germline loops: CDR1 DFQATT, CDR2 SNEGSKA (reference sequence). This CDR3 spans 11 amino acids. CDR3 sequence reads: CSARQVSEQFF. The DNA for the CDR3 is TGCAGTGCTAGACAGGTCTCTGAGCAGTTCTTC.

V is TRBV13 and J is TRBJ2-2; D call uncertain. The CDR3 totals 12 residues. The V end was cut by 6 bases, the J end by 3 bases, with 5 bases between. Germline CDR1 reads PRHDT; CDR2 reads FYEKMQ (reference sequence). The CDR3 DNA is TGTGCCAGCAGTCCAGACACCGGGGAGCTGTTTTTT. This encodes CASSPDTGELFF.

The rearrangement uses TRBV6-5 and TRBJ1-4; 9 bases fit TRBD1. V trimming: 0 bases; J trimming: 7 bases; junction bases outside the gene matches: 6. The CDR3 has 16 amino acids. Looked up from germline, CDR1 is MNHEY and CDR2 is SVGAGI. The CDR3 loop is CASSYSLATGGEKLFF. In nucleotides, the CDR3 is TGTGCCAGCAGTTACTCGCTCGCGACAGGGGGTGAAAAACTGTTTTTT.

Turning to this clone: The junction does not match germline at one end; this may be a read error. The genes are TRBV7-9 and TRBJ1-1; 7 bases fit TRBD1. The CDR3 runs to 14 residues. Germline values: CDR1 SEHNR, CDR2 FQNEAQ (reference sequence). The CDR3 protein is CSSSPRGANTEAFF. CDR3 coding DNA: TGTTCCAGCAGCCCCAGGGGGGCGAACACTGAAGCTTTCTTT. Using reference TRBV7-9 and TRBJ1-1 for the parts outside the CDR3, the full variable domain is DTGVSQNPRHKITKRGQNVTFRCDPISEHNRLYWYRQTLGQGPEFLTYFQNEAQLEKSRLLSDRFSAERPKGSFSTLEIQRTEQGDSAMYLCSSSPRGANTEAFFGQGTRLTVV.

The chain employs TRBV5-1 and TRBJ2-7; no clear D. CDR3 size: 15 residues. Trimming removed 0 bases from V and 0 bases from J, with 10 bases in between. Germline assignment: CDR1 SGHRS and CDR2 YFSETQ. CDR3 residues: CASSLGHQISYEQYF. The CDR3 DNA reads as TGCGCCAGCAGCTTGGGACATCAAATCTCCTACGAGCAGTACTTC.

This clone was seen just once. The V and J genes are TRBV7-2 and TRBJ2-1; unclear D gene. Germline-derived CDR1 and CDR2 are SGHTA and FQGNSA. V lost 4 bases and J 8 bases, leaving 12 bases between the germline ends. The CDR3 covers 13 residues. DNA for the CDR3: TGTGCCAGCAGCTCCCCGAACAATGATGAGCAGTTCTTC. This sequence encodes CASSSPNNDEQFF.

The genes are TRBV19 and TRBJ1-2, with D possibly being TRBD1 (6 bases). The CDR3 is made up of 14 amino acids. Between the trimmed V and J ends, which lost 6 bases and 7 bases, there was a span of 18 bases. CDR1 and CDR2 from the germline V gene are LNHDA and SQIVND (reference sequence). CDR3 amino acids: CASSPSGAPRGYTF. DNA of the CDR3: TGTGCCAGTAGCCCCTCAGGGGCCCCTCGTGGCTACACCTTC.

This clone has a count of ten or more. The rearrangement uses TRBV5-8 and TRBJ2-6; D is undetermined. Trimming left V 2 bases short and J 2 bases short, with 8 bases between. The CDR3 runs to 15 residues. CDR1 and CDR2 (germline): SGHTS, YDEGEE. CDR3 sequence reads: CASSFAQAGANVLTF. Here the CDR3 DNA reads TGTGCCAGCAGCTTCGCCCAGGCTGGGGCCAACGTCCTGACTTTC.